Below, 11 T cell receptor beta chains from the same sample are listed, as sequenced in a study of T cells in localized non-small cell lung cancer. Assay used: immunoSEQ multiplex PCR; TCRdb lists only in-frame clones, some missing. Of under 100,000 clones in the sample, about 88% were seen once. The sequencing used peripheral blood, collected before any cancer treatment. All receptors derive from a woman aged 35-75 years with stage I squamous cell lung carcinoma.

The chain links TRBV19 to TRBJ1-1, with TRBD1 matching over 7 bases. Germline CDR1 reads LNHDA; CDR2 reads SQIVND (reference sequence). The CDR3 is made up of 15 amino acids. With V trimmed by 3 bases and J by 4 bases, 8 bases remained unmatched. The CDR3 DNA reads as TGTGCCAGTAGTATGTCCGACAGGGTAGCCACTGAAGCTTTCTTT. It yields the protein CASSMSDRVATEAFF.

V gene TRBV6-5 combines with J gene TRBJ2-7, with 8 bases identical to TRBD2. The CDR3 is made up of 15 amino acids. Losses at the gene ends were 4 bases for V and 5 bases for J; bases not matched to a gene: 10. Looked up from germline, CDR1 is MNHEY and CDR2 is SVGAGI. The CDR3 DNA reads as TGTGCCAGCAGTTTGGGCGGGGGGCATGGGGACGAGCAGTACTTC. This translates into CASSLGGGHGDEQYF.

The rearrangement uses TRBV11-3 and TRBJ2-3; possible D gene TRBD2, 6 bases. CDR1 is SGHNT and CDR2 is YENEEA in the germline V gene. The ends were cut back, 6 bases at V and 0 bases at J, with 13 bases in the middle. There are 15 residues in the CDR3. The CDR3 sequence is CASSFVGGSTDTQYF. CDR3 in DNA: TGTGCCAGCAGTTTTGTGGGGGGTAGCACAGATACGCAGTATTTT.

The rearrangement joins TRBV5-1 to TRBJ2-1; a weak D match, TRBD1 (5 bases). The V and J ends lost 2 bases and 7 bases respectively, with 16 bases between them. Germline loops: CDR1 SGHRS, CDR2 YFSETQ. This CDR3 is 15 amino acids long. CDR3 coding DNA: TGCGCCAGCAGCTTATCGCCAGGGTGGGCAAATGAGCAGTTCTTC. This translates into CASSLSPGWANEQFF.

This clone has more than one count but fewer than ten. The gene calls are TRBV6-5 and TRBJ1-2, with D uncertain. CDR1 and CDR2 from the germline V gene are MNHEY and SVGAGI. This CDR3 has 11 residues. Trimming stripped 5 bases from V and 7 bases from J, with 8 bases between. This CDR3 reads CASSARGGYTF. In DNA form, the CDR3 reads TGTGCCAGCAGTGCCCGGGGTGGCTACACCTTC.

J is TRBJ2-5 and V is TRBV19, with D possibly TRBD2 on 5 matching bases. V was trimmed by 5 bases and J by 4 bases, leaving 11 bases between them. Germline V gives CDR1 LNHDA, CDR2 SQIVND (reference sequence). The CDR3 is 13 residues long. The CDR3 spells CASSRGSLETQYF. CDR3 nucleotide sequence: TGTGCCAGTAGTCGAGGGAGTCTAGAGACCCAGTACTTC.

This chain uses TRBV2 with TRBJ1-6; no firm D call. The CDR3 has 12 amino acids. Germline CDR1 reads SNHLY; CDR2 reads FYNNEI. V lost 5 bases to trimming and J lost 7 bases, with 6 bases between them. The CDR3 protein is CASSLQNSPLHF. The CDR3 DNA reads TGTGCCAGCAGTTTACAGAATTCACCCCTCCACTTT.

This sequence joins TRBV5-1 and TRBJ2-3; 9 bases map to TRBD2. V dropped 1 base and J dropped 9; count of bases not matched to a gene: 12. CDR1 is SGHRS, CDR2 YFSETQ, per germline. The CDR3 sequence is 16 residues long. The CDR3 loop is CASSLTGGGARGTQYF. In DNA, the CDR3 is TGCGCCAGCAGCTTGACTGGCGGGGGGGCCAGAGGAACGCAGTATTTT.

The rearrangement uses TRBV5-5 and TRBJ1-1, with a tentative D call TRBD1 (5 bases). This CDR3 has 15 residues. The ends were cut back, 4 bases at V and 4 bases at J, with 17 bases in the middle. Germline lookup yields CDR1 SGHKS and CDR2 YYEKEE (reference sequence). The CDR3 DNA reads as TGTGCCAGCAGCGTTACCGGGACTCCAGGCACTGAAGCTTTCTTT. Residues: CASSVTGTPGTEAFF.

The chain recombines TRBV6-5 with TRBJ2-7; no definite D call. The germline V gene encodes CDR1 MNHEY and CDR2 SVGAGI. With 5 bases removed from V and 1 base from J, the gap between germline ends came to 6 bases. The CDR3 consists of 12 residues. The CDR3 nucleotides read TGTGCCAGCAGTCCACAGTCCTACGAGCAGTACTTC. Its protein is CASSPQSYEQYF.

This clone occurred a few times. The chain couples TRBV27 to TRBJ2-2, with TRBD1 identical over 9 bases. CDR3 size: 13 residues. Germline loops: CDR1 MNHEY, CDR2 SMNVEV (reference sequence). V lost 10 bases and J lost 3; bases outside the gene matches: 3. The CDR3 region has the DNA TGTGCCACCCGGACAGGGGACACCGGGGAGCTGTTTTTT. It is translated as CATRTGDTGELFF.